These T cell receptor beta chains were read from a single sample in a study of blood T cells in healthy people across ages. Via MiXCR, TCRdb re-called the 5' RACE reads, giving one row per CDR3 protein. The sample has around 650,000 distinct CDR3 sequences, about a third seen once. The sequencing input was blood. The receptors shown here come from a woman older than 75 in good health. The conserved cysteine and the conserved F or W are not part of the CDR3 here. Only some rows state a clone size, as once, few, many or a class for expanded clones.

CDR3aa: SARDNGGAYGYT
abundance: many
v_gene: TRBV20-1
j_gene: TRBJ1-2

CDR3aa: ATSDPGHTGELF
abundance: few
v_gene: TRBV24-1
j_gene: TRBJ2-2

CDR3aa: SKGRNPLAETQY
abundance: many
v_gene: TRBV20-1
j_gene: TRBJ2-5

CDR3aa: ASSHDRGGGDTQY
abundance: .
v_gene: TRBV6-5
j_gene: TRBJ2-3

CDR3aa: ASSRRTSGRYEQY
abundance: .
v_gene: TRBV6-6
j_gene: .

CDR3aa: ASRNRLAGAQQAKNIQY
abundance: many
v_gene: TRBV12-3/TRBV12-4
j_gene: TRBJ2-4

CDR3aa: ATSRSGRGCGQPQH
abundance: few
v_gene: TRBV15
j_gene: TRBJ1-5

CDR3aa: ASSEGLYEQY
abundance: .
v_gene: TRBV25-1
j_gene: TRBJ2-7

CDR3aa: ASRVTSGTNPGETQY
abundance: .
v_gene: TRBV6-1
j_gene: TRBJ2-5

CDR3aa: ASRLTGTSPLH
abundance: few
v_gene: TRBV27
j_gene: TRBJ1-6

CDR3aa: ASSLLGSGGATDTQY
abundance: .
v_gene: TRBV5-1
j_gene: TRBJ2-3

CDR3aa: ASRPGVKTGELF
abundance: few
v_gene: TRBV28
j_gene: TRBJ2-2

CDR3aa: ASSLAGDSTYEQY
abundance: many
v_gene: TRBV7-6
j_gene: TRBJ2-7

CDR3aa: ASSLLPSGGYTDTQY
abundance: many
v_gene: TRBV7-2
j_gene: TRBJ2-3

CDR3aa: ATARNREANSPLH
abundance: few
v_gene: TRBV10-3
j_gene: TRBJ1-6

CDR3aa: ASSFGTGDHEQY
abundance: many
v_gene: TRBV7-9
j_gene: TRBJ2-7

CDR3aa: ASSSLQSSYNSPLH
abundance: many
v_gene: TRBV5-1
j_gene: TRBJ1-6